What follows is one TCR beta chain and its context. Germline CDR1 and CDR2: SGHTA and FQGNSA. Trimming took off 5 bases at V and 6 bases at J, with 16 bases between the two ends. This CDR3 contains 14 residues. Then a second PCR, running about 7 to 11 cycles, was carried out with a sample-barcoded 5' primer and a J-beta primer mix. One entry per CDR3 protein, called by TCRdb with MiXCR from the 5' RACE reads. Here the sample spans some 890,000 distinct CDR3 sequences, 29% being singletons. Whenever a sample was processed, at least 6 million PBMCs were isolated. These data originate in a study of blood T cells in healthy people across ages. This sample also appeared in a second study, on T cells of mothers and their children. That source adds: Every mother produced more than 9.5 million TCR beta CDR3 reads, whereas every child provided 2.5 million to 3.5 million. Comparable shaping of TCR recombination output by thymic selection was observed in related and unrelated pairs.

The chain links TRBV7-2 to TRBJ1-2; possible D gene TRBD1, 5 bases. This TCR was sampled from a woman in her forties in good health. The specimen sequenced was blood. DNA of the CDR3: TGTGCCAGCAGCATTAGACAGACAAATCATGGCTACACCTTC. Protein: CASSIRQTNHGYTF.